The clone carrying this T cell receptor beta chain is a singleton in its sample. What it binds is unknown. This record belongs to a study of siplizumab effects on memory and regulatory T cells. General study points: Roughly 75-95% of proliferating CD4+ or CD8+ clones defied assignment to a naive or memory phenotype. The mean Treg-derived percentage of mappable alloreactive CD4+ clones was approximately 68% with siplizumab compared with roughly 30% in controls. Alloreactive sequences traceable to unstimulated CD4+ memory cells were significantly reduced by siplizumab.

Profiled with immunoSEQ multiplex PCR; TCRdb holds only in-frame clones, not every one. The table includes around 82,000 clones, around 93% detected once. CDR1 and CDR2 (germline): SQVTM, ANQGSEA. This CDR3 is 10 amino acids long. V gave up 7 bases and J gave up 6 bases, with 8 bases separating them. Sequenced: CD8+ T cells sorted from blood. This TCR was recovered from a human donor in good health. The V gene is TRBV29-1, the J gene TRBJ2-3; no definite D call. The CDR3 spells CSALADTQYF. CDR3 nucleotide sequence: TGCAGCGCTCTCGCTGATACGCAGTATTTT.